The clone carrying this T cell receptor (beta chain) was observed many times. What it recognizes is unknown. CDR3-region Arm-PCR and iRepertoire HTBI primers produced the TCR beta libraries. TCRdb recomputed calls from the multiplex PCR reads with MiXCR, one row per CDR3 protein. Here the sample spans approximately 400,000 distinct CDR3 sequences, around 23% being singletons. This CDR3 is 14 amino acids long. Trimming left V 5 bases short and J 6 bases short, with 16 bases between. The data were taken from a study of regulatory T cells in long-lasting Graves disease. Findings and limits, study-wide: Persistent patients shared more public clonotypes (over 2,500) than new patients (966). The study found lower TCR diversity in persistent Graves' patients than in newly diagnosed ones. Persistent disease preferred TRBV28, TRBJ1-2 and TRBJ2-5; new disease, TRBV20-1 and TRBJ2-1.

The time point was: persistent/refractory GD, antithyroid drugs over 5 years with positive TRAb. Extracted RNA from PBMCs served as the source of the TCR library. This specimen consisted of peripheral blood mononuclear cells (PBMCs), obtained when the disease was refractory, from a patient treated with antithyroid drugs. The rearrangement uses TRBV12-3 or TRBV12-4 and TRBJ1-1; D is undetermined. The clonotype was recovered from a middle-aged woman with Graves disease. The CDR3 spells CASSPHQELSEAFF. CDR3 coding DNA: TGTGCCAGCAGTCCCCATCAGGAGCTCTCTGAAGCTTTCTTT.